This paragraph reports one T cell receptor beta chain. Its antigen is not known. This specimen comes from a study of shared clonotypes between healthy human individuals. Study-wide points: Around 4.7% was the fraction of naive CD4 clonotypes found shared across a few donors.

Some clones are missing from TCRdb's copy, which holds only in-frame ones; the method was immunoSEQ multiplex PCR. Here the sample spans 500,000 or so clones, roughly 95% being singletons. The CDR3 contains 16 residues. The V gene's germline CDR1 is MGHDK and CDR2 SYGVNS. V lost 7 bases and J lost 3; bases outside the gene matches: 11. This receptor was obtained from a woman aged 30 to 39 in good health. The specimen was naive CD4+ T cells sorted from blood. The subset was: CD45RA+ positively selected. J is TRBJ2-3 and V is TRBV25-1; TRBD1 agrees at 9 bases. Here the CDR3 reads CASTGTGSVKTDTQYF. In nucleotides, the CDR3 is TGTGCCAGCACGGGGACAGGGAGTGTGAAGACAGATACGCAGTATTTT. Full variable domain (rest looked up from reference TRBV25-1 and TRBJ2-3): EADIYQTPRYLVIGTGKKITLECSQTMGHDKMYWYQQDPGMELHLIHYSYGVNSTEKGDLSSESTVSRIRTEHFPLTLESARPSHTSQYLCASTGTGSVKTDTQYFGPGTRLTVL.